This TCR beta chain derives from a study of HIV-infected patients and healthy controls. Germline CDR1 reads SEHNR; CDR2 reads FQNEAQ (reference sequence). The ends were cut back, 5 bases at V and 6 bases at J, with 12 bases in the middle. This CDR3 is 13 amino acids long. Many counts were recorded for this clonotype. Reverse transcription used approximately 500 ng RNA and constant-region primers for alpha and beta. Each of the alpha and beta chains got its own library through chain-specific third strand synthesis with indices. Priming off the SP2 site generated the second strand. TCRdb fed the 5' RACE reads into MiXCR, producing one record per CDR3 protein. The table lists over 7,500 distinct CDR3 sequences, approximately 6.1% of them singletons, with roughly 22% in the top ten. All unsorted peripheral T cells were captured because whole blood was used without fractionation.

This clonotype originated in an adult with HIV infection. This rearrangement joins TRBV7-9 to TRBJ2-3; D gene uncertain. The source material was blood, sampled before antiretroviral therapy. The CDR3 loop is CASSRAPRDTQYF. CDR3 DNA sequence: TGTGCCAGCAGCCGCGCGCCTCGTGATACGCAGTATTTT.